A selection of T cell receptor beta chains follows, all from one sample in a study of technical replicates of blood from a few donors. Produced via immunoSEQ multiplex PCR; TCRdb's table is partial and in-frame only. The sample records about 70,000 clones, roughly 96% being singletons. The specimen sequenced was T cells isolated from PBMCs. The receptors here all came from a human donor in good health. Both conserved end residues are part of each CDR3. A D gene is named only where the DNA matches it firmly.

d_call: TRBD1
j_call: TRBJ1-1
v_call: TRBV13
cdr3_aa: CASRYRTGRAFF

d_call: NA
j_call: TRBJ2-1
v_call: TRBV6-1
cdr3_aa: CASSEFAAVYNEQFF

d_call: TRBD1
j_call: TRBJ1-2
v_call: TRBV10-3
cdr3_aa: CAISEGQGNYGYTF

d_call: NA
j_call: TRBJ1-2
v_call: TRBV4-1
cdr3_aa: CASSQVPPVYGYTF

d_call: TRBD2
j_call: TRBJ2-7
v_call: TRBV11-1
cdr3_aa: CASSLPSGRTLSEQYF

d_call: NA
j_call: TRBJ1-2
v_call: TRBV7-9
cdr3_aa: CASSPAGSLNYGYTF

d_call: NA
j_call: TRBJ2-1
v_call: TRBV6-5
cdr3_aa: CASSSRVVGYNEQFF

d_call: TRBD2
j_call: TRBJ2-3
v_call: TRBV29-1
cdr3_aa: CSSGASGRGSDTQYF

d_call: NA
j_call: TRBJ2-1
v_call: TRBV29-1
cdr3_aa: CSVGPDGGRSAFF

d_call: NA
j_call: TRBJ1-2
v_call: TRBV28
cdr3_aa: CASSFPQGYGYTF

d_call: TRBD1
j_call: TRBJ2-5
v_call: TRBV30
cdr3_aa: CASRQGNLETQYF

d_call: TRBD2
j_call: TRBJ2-5
v_call: TRBV30
cdr3_aa: CAWSVLAGVTQYF

d_call: TRBD2
j_call: TRBJ2-2
v_call: TRBV27
cdr3_aa: CASSVSGTSLNTGELFF

d_call: TRBD1
j_call: TRBJ1-2
v_call: TRBV27
cdr3_aa: CASSLSPTGDFYGYTF

d_call: NA
j_call: TRBJ1-2
v_call: TRBV6-5
cdr3_aa: CASSYSGDGYTF

d_call: TRBD1
j_call: TRBJ2-3
v_call: TRBV6-5
cdr3_aa: CASSRDRGTDTQYF

d_call: NA
j_call: TRBJ2-3
v_call: TRBV2
cdr3_aa: CASSTELGTDTQYF

d_call: NA
j_call: TRBJ1-2
v_call: TRBV27
cdr3_aa: CASSSVTGVYGYTF

d_call: NA
j_call: TRBJ1-4
v_call: TRBV19
cdr3_aa: CASASVWAGTNEKLFF

d_call: TRBD1
j_call: TRBJ1-1
v_call: TRBV11-3
cdr3_aa: CASEGHRGPMNTEAFF

d_call: TRBD1
j_call: TRBJ2-2
v_call: TRBV7-6
cdr3_aa: CASSLEQGVGELFF

d_call: NA
j_call: TRBJ2-5
v_call: TRBV7-2
cdr3_aa: CASRGRGETQYF

d_call: NA
j_call: TRBJ2-3
v_call: TRBV5-1
cdr3_aa: CASRSQGTTDTQYF

d_call: TRBD1
j_call: TRBJ2-1
v_call: TRBV7-9
cdr3_aa: CASSPQGAYVHEQFF

d_call: TRBD1
j_call: TRBJ2-7
v_call: TRBV4-1
cdr3_aa: CASRPPGTGVHEQYF

d_call: NA
j_call: TRBJ2-5
v_call: TRBV6-5
cdr3_aa: CASSQGETQYF

d_call: TRBD1
j_call: TRBJ1-2
v_call: TRBV6-1
cdr3_aa: CASSEGQGAYGYTF

d_call: NA
j_call: TRBJ1-5
v_call: TRBV4-2
cdr3_aa: CASSQGTDNSNQPQHF

d_call: NA
j_call: TRBJ1-2
v_call: TRBV6-4
cdr3_aa: CASRRDTAISYGYTF

d_call: NA
j_call: TRBJ2-7
v_call: TRBV5-1
cdr3_aa: CASSFGRASSEQYF

d_call: NA
j_call: TRBJ1-2
v_call: TRBV7-8
cdr3_aa: CASSRRQVFDYGYTF

d_call: NA
j_call: TRBJ1-2
v_call: TRBV28
cdr3_aa: CASISGATQYNYGYTF

d_call: TRBD2
j_call: TRBJ2-7
v_call: TRBV5-1
cdr3_aa: CASSWLAGGHEQYF

d_call: TRBD1
j_call: TRBJ2-7
v_call: TRBV28
cdr3_aa: CASSSPGAGGRSGEQYF

d_call: NA
j_call: TRBJ2-7
v_call: TRBV5-1
cdr3_aa: CASSLGTTNFGEQYF

d_call: NA
j_call: TRBJ2-2
v_call: TRBV18
cdr3_aa: CASSLRQTYTGELFF

d_call: NA
j_call: TRBJ1-4
v_call: TRBV28
cdr3_aa: CASKTVNEKLFF

d_call: NA
j_call: TRBJ2-6
v_call: TRBV10-3
cdr3_aa: CAISGQSSGANVLTF

d_call: NA
j_call: TRBJ2-1
v_call: TRBV13
cdr3_aa: CASSLTRTTYNEQFF

d_call: NA
j_call: TRBJ2-7
v_call: TRBV15
cdr3_aa: CATSRDLGGSYEQYF

d_call: TRBD1
j_call: TRBJ2-7
v_call: TRBV4-1
cdr3_aa: CASSLIGRQGAYEQYF

d_call: TRBD1
j_call: TRBJ2-5
v_call: TRBV9
cdr3_aa: CASSLGQGMGETQYF

d_call: NA
j_call: TRBJ1-2
v_call: TRBV11-2
cdr3_aa: CASSFLPSGWPNYGYTF

d_call: NA
j_call: TRBJ1-5
v_call: TRBV15
cdr3_aa: CATSRDLNQPQHF

d_call: NA
j_call: TRBJ1-2
v_call: TRBV11-2
cdr3_aa: CASSRRDYGYTF

d_call: TRBD1
j_call: TRBJ1-2
v_call: TRBV4-1
cdr3_aa: CASRLGQGHGYTF

d_call: NA
j_call: TRBJ1-1
v_call: TRBV2
cdr3_aa: CASSSDRTEAFF

d_call: NA
j_call: TRBJ2-5
v_call: TRBV7-2
cdr3_aa: CASSHYRGGETQYF

d_call: NA
j_call: TRBJ1-3
v_call: TRBV7-2
cdr3_aa: CASSQTPRNTIYF

d_call: TRBD2
j_call: TRBJ2-1
v_call: TRBV7-7
cdr3_aa: CASSLVAGGTNEQFF

d_call: NA
j_call: TRBJ1-1
v_call: TRBV5-6
cdr3_aa: CASGLLLGRLAFF

d_call: NA
j_call: TRBJ2-5
v_call: TRBV7-9
cdr3_aa: CASSQGRFGETQYF

d_call: NA
j_call: TRBJ2-2
v_call: TRBV28
cdr3_aa: CASTFAGELFF

d_call: NA
j_call: TRBJ2-7
v_call: TRBV7-9
cdr3_aa: CASSLVESAVSYEQYF